These T cell receptor beta chains were read from a single sample in a study of cytomegalovirus exposure and HLA in healthy donors. The assay was immunoSEQ multiplex PCR, and TCRdb's table has in-frame clones only and misses some. The data show more than 150,000 clones, around 80% seen once. The sequenced sample consisted of PBMCs. The receptors were sampled from a woman under 30 in good health and CMV-seronegative. Both conserved end residues are part of each CDR3. Fields, in order: J gene, D gene, V gene, clone size, CDR3 protein, CDR3 DNA. D genes are given only for firm matches. Size is omitted from some rows. Given values are once, few, many or a class for expanded clones.

TRBJ1-2 . TRBV5-6 . CASNSTLNYGYTF TGTGCCAGCAACTCTACCCTTAACTATGGCTACACCTTC
TRBJ2-3 . TRBV5-5 . CASSFRGQDTQYF TGTGCCAGCAGCTTCCGAGGCCAAGATACGCAGTATTTT
TRBJ2-1 . TRBV23-1 . CASSQYTGSRSYNEQFF TGCGCCAGCAGTCAATATACCGGGAGTCGATCCTACAATGAGCAGTTCTTC
TRBJ2-5 TRBD2 TRBV7-8 . CASSLQLAGVQETQYF TGTGCCAGCAGCCTTCAACTAGCGGGGGTTCAAGAGACCCAGTACTTC
TRBJ2-3 . TRBV30 . CAWEGQSSRSDTQYF TGTGCCTGGGAAGGACAGTCGTCCCGCTCAGATACGCAGTATTTT
TRBJ1-1 TRBD1 TRBV27 once CASSTRDRGRVEAFF TGTGCCAGCAGTACCCGGGACAGGGGGCGTGTTGAAGCTTTCTTT
TRBJ1-2 TRBD1 TRBV6-1 . CASSTTGVLSGYTF TGTGCCAGCTCCACAACAGGGGTCCTATCCGGCTACACCTTC
TRBJ2-2 TRBD1 TRBV7-7 once CASSQDRGTGELFF TGTGCTAGCAGCCAGGACAGGGGGACCGGGGAGCTGTTTTTT
TRBJ1-2 . TRBV27 . CASSFMTGGQYGYTF TGTGCCAGCAGTTTCATGACGGGAGGGCAATATGGCTACACCTTC
TRBJ1-1 . TRBV5-4 . CASSLAQNTEAFF TGTGCCAGCAGCTTGGCCCAGAACACTGAAGCTTTCTTT
TRBJ1-1 . TRBV5-1 once CASSLFIGGTEAFF TGCGCCAGCAGCTTGTTCATCGGGGGCACTGAAGCTTTCTTT
TRBJ2-4 . TRBV5-4 . CASSSKGGGRNIQYF TGTGCCAGCAGCTCTAAGGGGGGGGGTCGGAACATTCAGTACTTC
TRBJ2-7 TRBD1 TRBV9 . CASSAGTGTYEQYF TGTGCCAGCAGCGCCGGGACAGGGACCTACGAGCAGTACTTC